This T cell receptor beta chain was recorded in a study of T cells in Graves' hyperthyroidism and ophthalmopathy. Study findings and constraints: Blood also carried most thyroid clonotypes expanded above 0.001. Researchers report that a 13 V-J model separated ophthalmopathy from stable hyperthyroidism.

Diagnosing involved the use of clinical symptoms, serum thyroxine and TRAb, thyroid ultrasound and orbital computed tomography. Blood was sampled at initial diagnosis of hyperthyroidism, prior to onset of any ophthalmopathy symptoms. This clonotype was counted ten times or more. The antigen is undetermined. The investigators amplified TCR beta CDR3 regions from RNA transcripts. The HTBI set primed first-round TCR CDR3 RT-PCR. MiXCR, run by TCRdb on the multiplex PCR reads, gives a single entry per CDR3 protein. Here the sample spans roughly 260,000 distinct CDR3 sequences, more than 12% being singletons. Germline V lookup: CDR1 DFQATT, CDR2 SNEGSKA (reference sequence). The junction had 7 bases not matched to a gene; V was cut back by 3 bases and J by 6 bases. This CDR3 has 15 amino acids.

The sequence derives from a woman in her 40s with Graves' hyperthyroidism that later progressed to Graves' ophthalmopathy. The sequencing input was blood. The rearrangement uses TRBV20-1 and TRBJ2-3; 12 bases fit TRBD2. The CDR3 is CSASRLAGEPDTQYF. In nucleotides, the CDR3 is TGCAGTGCTAGCCGACTAGCGGGAGAACCCGATACGCAGTATTTT.